This TCR beta chain was captured in a study of T cells after yellow fever vaccination. Study at large: SMART-Seq v4 Ultra Low Input prepared the low-cell-number fractions.

This clonotype appeared many times. Its antigen remains unidentified. Study-wide results and limits: Abundant bulk-derived clonotypes could contaminate FACS-sorted repertoires. The booster response re-showed most primary clones: over 95% CD4, approximately 86% CD8.

CDR1 and CDR2 from the germline V gene are SGHRS and YFSETQ. The CDR3 loop spans 17 amino acids. Trimming removed 3 bases from V and 4 bases from J, with 19 bases in between. The 5'RACE template-switching step produced TCR cDNA and added a universal primer site and UMIs. TCRdb reprocessed the 5' RACE reads via MiXCR and lists one record per CDR3 protein. Altogether nearly 70,000 distinct CDR3 sequences are present, over 6% being singletons, with the ten largest covering around a third. This clonotype originated in a man between 18 and 29 years old who received the YFV17D yellow fever vaccine. Sequenced here: CD8+ T cells sorted from PBMCs, sampled more than 35 days after the first yellow fever vaccination. The chain joins TRBV5-1 to TRBJ2-2; D could derive from TRBD1 or TRBD2 (5 bases each). CDR3 in amino acids: CASSSNWDLRGTGELFF. In DNA form, the CDR3 reads TGCGCCAGCAGCTCTAATTGGGACCTGAGGGGCACCGGGGAGCTGTTTTTT. The whole variable domain, filled in from reference TRBV5-1 and TRBJ2-2, reads KAGVTQTPRYLIKTRGQQVTLSCSPISGHRSVSWYQQTPGQGLQFLFEYFSETQRNKGNFPGRFSGRQFSNSRSEMNVSTLELGDSALYLCASSSNWDLRGTGELFFGEGSRLTVL.